Below, 28 T cell receptor beta chains from the same sample are listed, as sequenced in a study of blood T cells in healthy people across ages. A second PCR of roughly 7 to 11 cycles used a sample-barcoded 5' primer and a J-beta primer mix. TCRdb reprocessed the 5' RACE reads with MiXCR, giving one entry per CDR3 protein. The data show approximately 800,000 distinct CDR3 sequences, with 40% to 65% seen just once and approximately 40% held by the top ten. Material for sequencing was blood. The receptors were gathered from a man older than 75 in good health.

The chain has TRBV7-3 and TRBJ1-5, with D uncertain. CDR3 size: 13 residues. Germline V gene data show CDR1 as SGHTA and CDR2 as FQGTGA. Trimming removed 0 bases from V and 6 bases from J, with 6 bases in between. CDR3 bases: TGTGCCAGCAGCTTAACAGTGGGTCAGCCCCAGCATTTT. Translating it yields CASSLTVGQPQHF.

The V and J genes are TRBV20-1 and TRBJ2-3; 9 bases map to TRBD2. Per the germline V gene, CDR1 is DFQATT and CDR2 is SNEGSKA (reference sequence). Germline trimming cut 6 bases from V and 1 base from J; bases unmatched to any gene: 8. The CDR3 is made up of 15 amino acids. The CDR3 region has the DNA TGCAGTGCCCTTCGGGTAGCGGGGGGCACAGATACGCAGTATTTT. This encodes CSALRVAGGTDTQYF.

The chain uses TRBV7-9 and TRBJ2-1; the match to TRBD2 covers 7 bases. V was pared by 2 bases and J by 6 bases, with 4 bases of the junction left unmatched. The CDR3 contains 14 residues. The germline V gene has CDR1 SEHNR and CDR2 FQNEAQ (reference sequence). The CDR3 loop is CASSLIGGSNEQFF. The CDR3 DNA follows: TGTGCCAGCAGCTTAATTGGCGGGAGCAATGAGCAGTTCTTC. The complete variable domain, with remaining parts taken from reference TRBV7-9 and TRBJ2-1, reads DTGVSQNPRHKITKRGQNVTFRCDPISEHNRLYWYRQTLGQGPEFLTYFQNEAQLEKSRLLSDRFSAERPKGSFSTLEIQRTEQGDSAMYLCASSLIGGSNEQFFGPGTRLTVL.

The chain couples TRBV19 to TRBJ2-4; 7 bases map to TRBD2. Looked up from germline, CDR1 is LNHDA and CDR2 is SQIVND (reference sequence). The CDR3 sequence is 18 residues long. Unmatched junction bases numbered 11, after V lost 3 bases and J lost 0 bases. CDR3 residues: CASSIGLAERLAKNIQYF. In DNA form, the CDR3 reads TGTGCCAGTAGTATTGGCCTAGCGGAGAGACTAGCCAAAAACATTCAGTACTTC.

The CDR3 nucleotides read TGTGCCAGCAGCGTACGTGACGGCAATTCACCCCTCCACTTT. Its protein product is CASSVRDGNSPLHF. This chain uses TRBV7-2 with TRBJ1-6; no reliable D call. This CDR3 region has 14 residues. V was trimmed by 5 bases and J by 7 bases, leaving 12 bases between them. Germline CDR1 SGHTA, CDR2 FQGNSA.

Note on this clonotype: Just one base apart from a much larger clone, this may be a read error. The J gene is TRBJ2-4, the V gene TRBV4-2; D may match TRBD1 or TRBD2 (5 bases each). The J call is doubtful: the DNA matches TRBJ2-7 better. The germline V gene encodes CDR1 LGHNA and CDR2 YNFKEQ. This CDR3 region has 16 residues. The CDR3: CASSRPDRTGSYEQYF. The CDR3 coding sequence is TGTGCCAGCAGCCGACCTGACAGAACGGGATCCTACGAGCAGTACTTC.

The chain employs TRBV5-1 and TRBJ1-1; D gene ambiguous. The germline V gene encodes CDR1 SGHRS and CDR2 YFSETQ. Trimming removed 0 bases at V and 7 bases at J, with 13 bases between. The CDR3 totals 14 residues. CDR3 amino acids: CASSLEPGFGEAFF. CDR3 in DNA: TGCGCCAGCAGCTTGGAACCGGGATTTGGTGAAGCTTTCTTT.

There are a few counts of this clonotype. The chain joins TRBV29-1 to TRBJ2-7; 8 bases match TRBD2. With V trimmed by 4 bases and J by 6 bases, 11 bases remained unmatched. The CDR3 has 14 residues. Germline CDR1 reads SQVTM; CDR2 reads ANQGSEA. The CDR3 nucleotides read TGCAGCGTTGGCGGGACTAGGACCAGGGGCGAGCAGTACTTC. Translation: CSVGGTRTRGEQYF.

V is TRBV5-1 and J is TRBJ2-4; the match to TRBD1 covers 7 bases. CDR3 length equals 16 residues. Germline assignment: CDR1 SGHRS and CDR2 YFSETQ. V trimming: 0 bases; J trimming: 13 bases; junction bases outside the gene matches: 16. The DNA of the CDR3 is TGCGCCAGCAGCTTGGCCTCAGGGGGACGAGTCGGGGAGCAGTACTTC. Encoded protein: CASSLASGGRVGEQYF.

The genes are TRBV20-1 and TRBJ2-3; 12 nucleotides line up with TRBD2. After removal of 5 bases from V and 0 bases from J, the junction contained 6 bases not matched to a gene. This CDR3 contains 16 residues. In germline, CDR1 is DFQATT, CDR2 SNEGSKA (reference sequence). The CDR3 region is CSAWPTSGGSTDTQYF. In DNA form, the CDR3 reads TGCAGTGCTTGGCCAACTAGCGGGGGGAGCACAGATACGCAGTATTTT.

The chain has TRBV9 and TRBJ2-4, with 10 bases matching TRBD2. The V segment lost 0 bases and the J segment 13 bases; nucleotides outside the gene matches: 13. The germline CDR1 and CDR2 sequences are SGDLS and YYNGEE. The CDR3 runs to 16 residues. The DNA for the CDR3 is TGTGCCAGCAGCGTAGGAGGGGGGACTAGCGCCATCGGGCAGTACTTC. Its translation is CASSVGGGTSAIGQYF.

V and J are TRBV12-3 or TRBV12-4 and TRBJ2-5; D is perhaps TRBD1 (5 bases). V shed 5 bases and J shed 4 bases, with 14 bases lying between them. This CDR3 comprises 14 residues. As DNA, the CDR3 is TGTGCCAGCAGTGTAGATTGGCAGGGAGAGACCCAGTACTTC. This codes for CASSVDWQGETQYF.

The chain is built from TRBV5-1 and TRBJ2-3, with D perhaps assigned TRBD1 or TRBD2 (5 bases each). CDR1 SGHRS and CDR2 YFSETQ come from the germline V gene. The CDR3 consists of 14 residues. Trimming cost V 5 bases and J 1 base, with 11 bases left between them. The DNA for the CDR3 is TGCGCCAGCAGTGCCGGGACCCGCACAGATACGCAGTATTTT. Its translation is CASSAGTRTDTQYF.

The chain recombines TRBV19 with TRBJ2-5, with 8 bases matching TRBD1. There are 15 residues in the CDR3. Germline CDR1 LNHDA, CDR2 SQIVND (reference sequence). The J segment lost 2 bases and the V segment lost 4 bases, leaving 6 bases of the junction unmatched. CDR3 coding DNA: TGTGCCAGTAGTAACCTCGGACAGGGACAAGAGACCCAGTACTTC. Its translation is CASSNLGQGQETQYF.

V and J are TRBV20-1 and TRBJ2-3, with 7 bases matching TRBD1. V lost 0 bases and J lost 14; bases outside the gene matches: 14. Germline CDR1 reads DFQATT; CDR2 reads SNEGSKA (reference sequence). This CDR3 comprises 14 residues. CDR3 coding DNA: TGCAGTGCTAGAGATCAATCAAGGGGGCGATACACGTATTTT. Protein sequence: CSARDQSRGRYTYF.

This sequence joins TRBV9 and TRBJ2-7, with TRBD1 matching 10 bases. CDR1 and CDR2 from the germline V gene are SGDLS and YYNGEE. The J segment lost 7 bases and the V segment lost 4 bases, leaving 8 bases of the junction unmatched. This CDR3 spans 14 amino acids. CDR3 sequence reads: CASSSRQGAREQYF. CDR3 sequence (DNA): TGTGCCAGCAGCTCCCGACAGGGGGCCAGGGAGCAGTACTTC.

The chain couples TRBV20-1 to TRBJ1-2, with 10 nucleotides matching TRBD1. Trimming removed 0 bases from V and 5 bases from J; junction bases left unmatched: 3. The germline CDR1 and CDR2 sequences are DFQATT and SNEGSKA (reference sequence). There are 14 residues in the CDR3. The CDR3 DNA reads as TGCAGTGCTAGAGAGGGACAGGGGAAGTATGGCTACACCTTC. Protein: CSAREGQGKYGYTF.

This rearrangement joins TRBV7-9 to TRBJ2-3, with 7 nucleotides matching TRBD2. Trimming at V came to 4 bases and at J to 14 bases, leaving 27 bases not matched to a gene. Germline V gene lookup returns CDR1 SEHNR and CDR2 FQNEAQ (reference sequence). The CDR3 runs to 18 residues. The DNA of the CDR3 is TGTGCCAGCAGCTCGCCGCGGGAGACCCCCACGGGGCACAGATACGCGTATTTT. Protein: CASSSPRETPTGHRYAYF. The full variable domain, with the rest looked up from reference TRBV7-9 and TRBJ2-3, is DTGVSQNPRHKITKRGQNVTFRCDPISEHNRLYWYRQTLGQGPEFLTYFQNEAQLEKSRLLSDRFSAERPKGSFSTLEIQRTEQGDSAMYLCASSSPRETPTGHRYAYFGPGTRLTVL.

This clonotype has a handful of counts. The chain uses TRBV7-2 and TRBJ2-1, with 10 bases lining up with TRBD2. The junction had 10 bases not matched to a gene; V was cut back by 4 bases and J by 7 bases. The CDR3 length is 16 residues. Germline CDR1 is SGHTA and CDR2 is FQGNSA. The CDR3 sequence is CASSSREREGKNEQFF. For the CDR3, the DNA is TGTGCCAGCAGCTCAAGGGAGCGGGAGGGGAAAAATGAGCAGTTCTTC.

This chain links TRBV7-2 with TRBJ2-1; TRBD2 agrees at 13 bases. The J call may be in error: the DNA end matches TRBJ2-7 better. The CDR3 sequence is 16 residues long. The germline V gene encodes CDR1 SGHTA and CDR2 FQGNSA. CDR3 protein: CASSSRGTSGIYEQYF. CDR3 DNA sequence: TGTGCCAGCAGCTCGAGGGGGACTAGCGGGATCTATGAGCAGTACTTC.

A few counts support this clonotype. This sequence joins TRBV6-5 and TRBJ2-4; 7 bases are shared with TRBD2. CDR1 and CDR2 from the germline V gene are MNHEY and SVGAGI. The CDR3 loop spans 15 amino acids. J lost 9 bases, V lost 2 bases, and 10 bases had no gene match. The CDR3 bases are TGTGCCAGCAGTTACGGGACTGCGGGGGTAGGCATTCAGTACTTC. Its protein is CASSYGTAGVGIQYF.

This clonotype has only one observation. The chain combines TRBV24-1 with TRBJ1-1; 10 bases are a match to TRBD1. The CDR3 loop spans 15 amino acids. The V gene end was trimmed by 2 bases and the J gene end by 4 bases; junction bases not matched to a gene: 3. Germline-derived CDR1 and CDR2 are KGHDR and SFDVKD. For the CDR3, the DNA is TGTGCCACCAGTGATTCGCGGGACAGGGGCACTGAAGCTTTCTTT. Its protein is CATSDSRDRGTEAFF.

The chain recombines TRBV5-1 with TRBJ2-1; 9 positions agree with TRBD1. CDR1 SGHRS and CDR2 YFSETQ come from the germline V gene. The CDR3 spans 16 residues. V lost 1 base to trimming and J lost 8 bases; unmatched junction nucleotides: 10. CDR3 amino acids: CASSLPSGTGRDEQFF. The CDR3 nucleotides are TGCGCCAGCAGCTTGCCCTCCGGGACAGGGAGGGATGAGCAGTTCTTC.

V and J are TRBV10-3 and TRBJ2-7; possibly TRBD1 for D (7 bases). The CDR3 is 13 amino acids. V gave up 7 bases and J gave up 7 bases, with 17 bases separating them. The germline gives CDR1 ENHRY, CDR2 SYGVKD. In DNA form, the CDR3 reads TGTGCCATCAAGGAGGGGGCCTACAATGAGCAGTACTTC. It is translated as CAIKEGAYNEQYF.

V usage is TRBV24-1 and J usage is TRBJ1-2; no clear D gene. Deletions cut 10 bases from V and 8 bases from J, with 22 bases between. CDR3 length: 14 residues. The germline gives CDR1 KGHDR, CDR2 SFDVKD. CDR3 in amino acids: CATQGRAPRGGYTF. The CDR3 nucleotides are TGTGCCACACAAGGGAGGGCCCCTCGAGGAGGCTACACCTTC.

Concerning this clonotype: One junction end does not reproduce the germline sequence, and a read error may be involved. The chain couples TRBV27 to TRBJ2-4, with D possibly TRBD1 on 6 matching bases. The J call may be wrong; the DNA end is better matched by TRBJ2-7. The CDR3 runs 14 residues. In germline, CDR1 is MNHEY, CDR2 SMNVEV (reference sequence). The CDR3 spells CAGSRPGTPSEQYF. CDR3 nucleotides: TGTGCCGGCAGTCGTCCCGGGACACCTTCCGAGCAGTACTTC.

This rearrangement joins TRBV29-1 to TRBJ2-7, with D possibly called TRBD1 or TRBD2 (6 bases each). CDR3 size: 13 residues. V lost 6 bases and J 0 bases, leaving 12 bases between the germline ends. Germline assignment: CDR1 SQVTM and CDR2 ANQGSEA. The CDR3, as DNA: TGCAGCGTGGGAGGACAGCTCTCCTACGAGCAGTACTTC. Its protein product is CSVGGQLSYEQYF.

This clonotype appeared once. The germline gene is not matched at one end of the junction; a read error may be the cause. The V and J genes are TRBV7-2 and TRBJ2-5; possibly TRBD1 for D (6 bases). This CDR3 comprises 14 residues. Germline V CDR1 and CDR2: SGHTA, FQGNSA. The CDR3 here is CASSLARGWETQYF. Written as DNA, the CDR3 is TGTGCCAGCAGCTTGGCCAGGGGATGGGAGACTCAGTACTTC.